This TCR beta chain came from a study of blood T cell repertoires in COVID-19. Overall study: The study drew acute and convalescent COVID-19 samples from the United States, Italy and Spain.

Germline V gives CDR1 MNHNY, CDR2 SVGAGI (reference sequence). This CDR3 has 14 amino acids. Trimming stripped 0 bases from V and 2 bases from J, with 5 bases between. Of note for this clone: The identical CDR3 is also encoded by other nucleotide sequences in the sample.

Source study methods: Scientists estimated how many nucleated cells there were by amplifying reference gene primers. Only in-frame clones appear in the TCRdb table, and some are missing; sequencing was by immunoSEQ multiplex PCR. The V and J calls and clone size come from that table; D and trimming were worked out from the DNA. The table has some 78,000 clones, roughly 86% seen once; the top ten hold around 5%. The TCR sequence derives from a middle-aged man with active or convalescent COVID-19. The sequenced material came from peripheral blood. V and J are TRBV6-6 and TRBJ1-5; unclear D gene. DNA for the CDR3: TGTGCCAGCAGTTACTCGGAGGGCAATCAGCCCCAGCATTTT. Protein product: CASSYSEGNQPQHF.